This T cell receptor (beta chain) was captured in a study of T cell responses to AZD1222 COVID-19 vaccine. Study-level results: In the spike-specific TCR repertoire, nearly half reportedly target unmutated variant regions.

Clones were read by immunoSEQ multiplex PCR, and TCRdb kept only the in-frame ones, dropping some. This sample has 98,000 or so clones, with approximately 86% found just once. This clone appeared a single time. The antigen is undetermined. Trimming took 5 bases from V and 8 from J; bases not matched to a gene: 8. The CDR3 sequence is 14 residues long. CDR1 is MDHEN, CDR2 SYDVKM, per germline. The clonotype was recovered from an adult who received the MenACWY meningococcal vaccine as a control. This specimen consisted of peripheral blood, obtained 28 days after the second dose of the MenACWY control vaccine. This rearrangement joins TRBV28 to TRBJ1-1; 10 nucleotides line up with TRBD1. The CDR3 bases are TGTGCCAGCAGTGACCGGGACAGGGGCTGGGAAGCTTTCTTT. Protein: CASSDRDRGWEAFF.